This TCR beta chain was observed in a study of shared clonotypes between healthy human individuals. The CDR3 spans 13 residues. Germline assignment: CDR1 SGDLS and CDR2 YYNGEE. With 0 bases removed from V and 7 bases from J, the gap between germline ends came to 7 bases. CD45RO-negative cells were positively selected for CCR7, leaving out terminally differentiated effector memory CD45RA+ cells. Only one count was recorded for this clone. In the study's own analysis: Filtering was not the same, since immunoSEQ gave junction-only sequences without quality scores. The method was immunoSEQ multiplex PCR; TCRdb's version includes in-frame clones alone and lacks a portion of them. From that table come the V and J calls and clone size; the DNA was used to work out D and trimming. The sample consists of about 1,800,000 clones, roughly 95% of them appearing once.

Sequenced material: naive CD8+ T cells sorted from blood. The J gene is TRBJ1-4, the V gene TRBV9; D might be TRBD1 (6 bases). The source of this sequence is a man between 18 and 35 years old in good health. In DNA, the CDR3 is TGTGCCAGCAGCGTAGAGACAGGTGAAAAACTGTTTTTT. Its protein is CASSVETGEKLFF. Variable domain in full (rest from reference TRBV9 and TRBJ1-4): DSGVTQTPKHLITATGQRVTLRCSPRSGDLSVYWYQQSLDQGLQFLIQYYNGEERAKGNILERFSAQQFPDLHSELNLSSLELGDSALYFCASSVETGEKLFFGSGTQLSVL.